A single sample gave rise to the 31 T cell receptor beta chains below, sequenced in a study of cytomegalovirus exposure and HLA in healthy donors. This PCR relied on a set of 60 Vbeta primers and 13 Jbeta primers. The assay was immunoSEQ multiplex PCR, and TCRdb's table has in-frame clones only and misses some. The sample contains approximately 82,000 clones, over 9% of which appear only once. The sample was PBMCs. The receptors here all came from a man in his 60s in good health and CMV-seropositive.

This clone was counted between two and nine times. The chain's CDR3 is CASSLYILAGGGETQYF. CDR3 nucleotides: TGTGCCAGCAGCTTGTATATTTTAGCGGGAGGTGGGGAGACCCAGTACTTC. This rearrangement joins TRBV5-6 to TRBJ2-5; 10 bases line up with TRBD2. Germline V CDR1 and CDR2: SGHDT, YYEEEE. The CDR3 length is 17 residues. Trimming took 1 base from V and 5 from J; bases not matched to a gene: 11.

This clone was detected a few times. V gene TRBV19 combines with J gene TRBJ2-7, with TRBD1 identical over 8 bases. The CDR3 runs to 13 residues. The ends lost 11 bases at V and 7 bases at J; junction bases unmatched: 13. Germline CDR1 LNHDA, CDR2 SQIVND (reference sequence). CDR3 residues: CAVAGQDPLEQYF. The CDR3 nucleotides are TGTGCCGTCGCGGGACAGGACCCTCTGGAGCAGTACTTC.

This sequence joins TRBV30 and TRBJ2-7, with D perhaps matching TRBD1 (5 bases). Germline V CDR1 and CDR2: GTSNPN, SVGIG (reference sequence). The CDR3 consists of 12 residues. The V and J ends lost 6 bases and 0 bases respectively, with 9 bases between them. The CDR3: CACGRVSYEQYF. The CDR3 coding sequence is TGTGCCTGCGGCAGGGTCTCCTACGAGCAGTACTTC.

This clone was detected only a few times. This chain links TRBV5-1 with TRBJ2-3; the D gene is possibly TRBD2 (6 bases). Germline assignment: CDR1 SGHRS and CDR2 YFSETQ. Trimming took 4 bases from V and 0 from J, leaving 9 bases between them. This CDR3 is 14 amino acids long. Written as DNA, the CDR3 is TGCGCCAGCAGCCAGAGCGGGAGCACAGATACGCAGTATTTT. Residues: CASSQSGSTDTQYF. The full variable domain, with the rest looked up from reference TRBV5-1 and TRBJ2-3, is KAGVTQTPRYLIKTRGQQVTLSCSPISGHRSVSWYQQTPGQGLQFLFEYFSETQRNKGNFPGRFSGRQFSNSRSEMNVSTLELGDSALYLCASSQSGSTDTQYFGPGTRLTVL.

The CDR3 DNA is TGTGCCACCAGCCACATCCCCGGGGCGGGGGGTCCAGGGGCGGCGTTCTTC. Translation: CATSHIPGAGGPGAAFF. The V gene is TRBV15, the J gene TRBJ2-1; 8 positions match TRBD2. V shed 5 bases, J shed 15 bases, and the junction held 24 bases outside the gene matches. CDR3 length: 17 amino acids. The germline V gene has CDR1 LNHNV and CDR2 YYDKDF (reference sequence).

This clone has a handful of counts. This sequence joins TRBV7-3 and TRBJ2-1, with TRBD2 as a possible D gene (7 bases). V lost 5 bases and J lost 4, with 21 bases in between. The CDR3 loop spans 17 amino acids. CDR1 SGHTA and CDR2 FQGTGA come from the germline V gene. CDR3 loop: CASSLWPGASGYNEQFF. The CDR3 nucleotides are TGTGCCAGCAGCCTATGGCCAGGGGCTAGCGGTTACAATGAGCAGTTCTTC.

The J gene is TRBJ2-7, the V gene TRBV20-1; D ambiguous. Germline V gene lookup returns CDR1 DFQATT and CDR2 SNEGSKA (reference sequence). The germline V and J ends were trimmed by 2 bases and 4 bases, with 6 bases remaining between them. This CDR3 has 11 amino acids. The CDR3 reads CSARTQYEQYF. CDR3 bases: TGCAGTGCTAGAACTCAATACGAGCAGTACTTC.

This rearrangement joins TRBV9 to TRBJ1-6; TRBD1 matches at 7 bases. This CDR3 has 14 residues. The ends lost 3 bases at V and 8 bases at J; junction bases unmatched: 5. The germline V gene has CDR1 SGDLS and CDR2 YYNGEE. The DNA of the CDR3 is TGTGCCAGCAGCGCCCGGGACAGTTATTCACCCCTCCACTTT. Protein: CASSARDSYSPLHF. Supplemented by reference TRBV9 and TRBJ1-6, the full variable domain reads DSGVTQTPKHLITATGQRVTLRCSPRSGDLSVYWYQQSLDQGLQFLIQYYNGEERAKGNILERFSAQQFPDLHSELNLSSLELGDSALYFCASSARDSYSPLHFGNGTRLTVT.

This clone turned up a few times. In DNA form, the CDR3 reads TGTGCCAGCAGCGTCCGGACAGGGGAAACCGGGGAGCTGTTTTTT. The encoded protein is CASSVRTGETGELFF. The genes are TRBV9 and TRBJ2-2; TRBD1 agrees at 9 bases. This CDR3 region has 15 residues. The V and J ends lost 2 bases and 5 bases, in that order; junction bases with no gene match: 4. Germline loops: CDR1 SGDLS, CDR2 YYNGEE.

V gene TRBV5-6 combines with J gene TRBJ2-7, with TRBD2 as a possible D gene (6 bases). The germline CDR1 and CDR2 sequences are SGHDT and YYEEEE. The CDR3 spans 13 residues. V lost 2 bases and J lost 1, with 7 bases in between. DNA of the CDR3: TGTGCCAGCAGCTTCAGCGGGTCCTACGAGCAGTACGTC. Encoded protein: CASSFSGSYEQYV.

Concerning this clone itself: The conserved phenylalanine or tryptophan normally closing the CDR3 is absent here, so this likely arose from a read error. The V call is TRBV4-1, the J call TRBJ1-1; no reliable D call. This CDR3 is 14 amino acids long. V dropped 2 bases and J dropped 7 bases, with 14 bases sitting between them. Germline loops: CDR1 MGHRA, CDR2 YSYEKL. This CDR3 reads CASSQTGLVGEAFL. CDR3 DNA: TGCGCCAGCAGCCAAACCGGACTCGTTGGTGAAGCTTTCTTG.

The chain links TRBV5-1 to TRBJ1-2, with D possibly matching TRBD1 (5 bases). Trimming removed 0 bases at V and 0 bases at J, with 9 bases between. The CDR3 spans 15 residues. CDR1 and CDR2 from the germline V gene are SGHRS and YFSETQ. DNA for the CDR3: TGCGCCAGCAGCTTGGCAGGGATGGCTAACTATGGCTACACCTTC. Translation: CASSLAGMANYGYTF.

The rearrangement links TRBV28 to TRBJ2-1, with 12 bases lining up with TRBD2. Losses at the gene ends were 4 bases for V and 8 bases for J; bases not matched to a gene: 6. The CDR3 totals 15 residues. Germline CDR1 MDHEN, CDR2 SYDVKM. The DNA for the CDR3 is TGTGCCAGCAGTTCCTCGACTAGCGGGAGATATGAGCAGTTCTTC. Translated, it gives CASSSSTSGRYEQFF.

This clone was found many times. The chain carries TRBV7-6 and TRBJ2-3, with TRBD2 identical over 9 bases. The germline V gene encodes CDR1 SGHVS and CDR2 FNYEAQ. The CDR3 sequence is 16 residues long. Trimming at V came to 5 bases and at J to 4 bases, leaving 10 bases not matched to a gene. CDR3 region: CASSEAASGESDTQYF. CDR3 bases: TGTGCCAGCAGCGAAGCGGCTAGCGGGGAGTCAGATACGCAGTATTTT.

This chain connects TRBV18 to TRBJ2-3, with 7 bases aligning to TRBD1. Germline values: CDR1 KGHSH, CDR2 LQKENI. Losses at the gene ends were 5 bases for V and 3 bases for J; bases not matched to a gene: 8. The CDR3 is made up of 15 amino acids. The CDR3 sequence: CASSEPGQRTDTQYF. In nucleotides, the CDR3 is TGTGCCAGCTCAGAGCCGGGACAGAGAACAGATACGCAGTATTTT.

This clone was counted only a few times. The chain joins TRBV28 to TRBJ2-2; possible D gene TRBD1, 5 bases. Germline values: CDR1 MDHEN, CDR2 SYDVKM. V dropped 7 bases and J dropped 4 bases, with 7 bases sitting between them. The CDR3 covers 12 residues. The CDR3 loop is CASKRGTGELFF. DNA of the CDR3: TGTGCCAGCAAAAGGGGCACCGGGGAGCTGTTTTTT.

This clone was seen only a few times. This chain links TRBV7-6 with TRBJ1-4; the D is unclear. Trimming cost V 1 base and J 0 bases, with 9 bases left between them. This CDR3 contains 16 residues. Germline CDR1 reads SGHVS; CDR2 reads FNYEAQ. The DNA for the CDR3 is TGTGCCAGCAGCTTAGGAGCACTGGCAACTAATGAAAAACTGTTTTTT. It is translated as CASSLGALATNEKLFF.

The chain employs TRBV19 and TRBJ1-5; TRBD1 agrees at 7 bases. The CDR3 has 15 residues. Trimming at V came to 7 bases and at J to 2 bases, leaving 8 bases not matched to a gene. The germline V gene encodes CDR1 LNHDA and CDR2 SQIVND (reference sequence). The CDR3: CASTVWDSRNQPQHF. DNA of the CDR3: TGTGCCAGTACGGTTTGGGACAGTCGCAATCAGCCCCAGCATTTT.

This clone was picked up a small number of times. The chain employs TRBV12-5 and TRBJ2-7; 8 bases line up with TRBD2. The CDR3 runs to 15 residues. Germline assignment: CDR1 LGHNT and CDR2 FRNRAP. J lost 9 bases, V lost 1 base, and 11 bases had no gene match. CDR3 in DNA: TGTGCTAGTGGTTTGGGGGGGACTAGTAAGAGTGCGCAGTACTTC. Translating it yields CASGLGGTSKSAQYF. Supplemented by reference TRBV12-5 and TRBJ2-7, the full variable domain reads DARVTQTPRHKVTEMGQEVTMRCQPILGHNTVFWYRQTMMQGLELLAYFRNRAPLDDSGMPKDRFSAEMPDATLATLKIQPSEPRDSAVYFCASGLGGTSKSAQYFGPGTRLTVT.

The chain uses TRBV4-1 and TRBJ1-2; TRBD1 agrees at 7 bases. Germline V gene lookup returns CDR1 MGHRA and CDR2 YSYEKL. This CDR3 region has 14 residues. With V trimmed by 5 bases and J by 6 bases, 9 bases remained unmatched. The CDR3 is CASSVRGTVNGYTF. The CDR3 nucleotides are TGCGCCAGCAGCGTCCGTGGGACAGTTAATGGCTACACCTTC.

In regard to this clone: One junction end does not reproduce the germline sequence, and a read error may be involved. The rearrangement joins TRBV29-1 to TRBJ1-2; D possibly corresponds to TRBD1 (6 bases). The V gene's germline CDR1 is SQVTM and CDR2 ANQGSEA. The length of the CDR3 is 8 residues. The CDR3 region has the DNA TGCAGCGTTGATCGACAGGTCTTC. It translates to CSVDRQVF.

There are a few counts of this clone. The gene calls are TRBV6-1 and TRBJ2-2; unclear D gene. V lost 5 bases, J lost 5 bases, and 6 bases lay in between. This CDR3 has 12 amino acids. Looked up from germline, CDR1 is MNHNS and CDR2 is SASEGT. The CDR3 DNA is TGTGCCAGCAGTCGGGTTACCGGGGAGCTGTTTTTT. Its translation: CASSRVTGELFF.

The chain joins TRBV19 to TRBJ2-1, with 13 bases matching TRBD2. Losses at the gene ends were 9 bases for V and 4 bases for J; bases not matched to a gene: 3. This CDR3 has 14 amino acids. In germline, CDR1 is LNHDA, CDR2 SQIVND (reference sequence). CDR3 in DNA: TGTGCCAGCGGGGGACTAGCGGGGTACAATGAGCAGTTCTTC. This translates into CASGGLAGYNEQFF.

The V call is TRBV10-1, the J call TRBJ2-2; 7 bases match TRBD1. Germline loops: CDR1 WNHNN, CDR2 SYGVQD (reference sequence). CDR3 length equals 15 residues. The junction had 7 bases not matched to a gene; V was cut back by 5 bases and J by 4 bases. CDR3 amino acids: CASSLGGPGTGELFF. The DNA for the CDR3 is TGCGCCAGCAGTCTAGGGGGCCCAGGCACCGGGGAGCTGTTTTTT.

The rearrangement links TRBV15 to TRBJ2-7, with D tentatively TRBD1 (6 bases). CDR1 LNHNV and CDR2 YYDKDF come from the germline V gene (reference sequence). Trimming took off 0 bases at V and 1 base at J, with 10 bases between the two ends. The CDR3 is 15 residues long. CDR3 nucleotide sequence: TGTGCCACCAGCAGAGAAATAGGACAGTCCTACGAGCAGTACGTC. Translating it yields CATSREIGQSYEQYV.

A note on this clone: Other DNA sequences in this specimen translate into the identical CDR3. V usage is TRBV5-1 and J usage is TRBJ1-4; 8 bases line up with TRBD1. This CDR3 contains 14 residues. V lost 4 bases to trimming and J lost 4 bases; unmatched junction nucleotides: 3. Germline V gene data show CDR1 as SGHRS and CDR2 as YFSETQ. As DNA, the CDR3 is TGCGCCAGCAGCCGAGGACAGGGTAATGAAAAACTGTTTTTT. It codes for CASSRGQGNEKLFF.

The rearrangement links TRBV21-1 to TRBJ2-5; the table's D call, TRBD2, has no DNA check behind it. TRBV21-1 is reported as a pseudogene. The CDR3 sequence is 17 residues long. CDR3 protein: CASSKARTELLQETQYF. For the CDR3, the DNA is TGTGCCAGCAGCAAAGCGAGGACTGAACTCCTCCAAGAGACCCAGTACTTC.

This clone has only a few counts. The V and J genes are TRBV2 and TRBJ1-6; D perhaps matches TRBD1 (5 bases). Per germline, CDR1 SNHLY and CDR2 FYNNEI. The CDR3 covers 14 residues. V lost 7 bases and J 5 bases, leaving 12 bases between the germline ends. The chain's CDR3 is CASKGNSNNSPLHF. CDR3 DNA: TGTGCCAGCAAGGGGAACTCAAATAATTCACCCCTCCACTTT.

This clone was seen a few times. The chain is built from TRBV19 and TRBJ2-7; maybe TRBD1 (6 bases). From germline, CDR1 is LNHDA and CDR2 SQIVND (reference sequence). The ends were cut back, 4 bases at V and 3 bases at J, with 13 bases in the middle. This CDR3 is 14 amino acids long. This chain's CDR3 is CASSTQGMDYEQYF. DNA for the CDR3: TGTGCCAGTAGTACTCAGGGGATGGACTACGAGCAGTACTTC.

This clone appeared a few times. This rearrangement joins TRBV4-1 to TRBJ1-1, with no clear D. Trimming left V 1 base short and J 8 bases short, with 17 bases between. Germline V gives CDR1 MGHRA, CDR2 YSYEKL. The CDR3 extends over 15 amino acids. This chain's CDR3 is CASSQAERADSEAFF. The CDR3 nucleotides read TGCGCCAGCAGCCAAGCCGAAAGGGCGGACTCCGAAGCTTTCTTT.

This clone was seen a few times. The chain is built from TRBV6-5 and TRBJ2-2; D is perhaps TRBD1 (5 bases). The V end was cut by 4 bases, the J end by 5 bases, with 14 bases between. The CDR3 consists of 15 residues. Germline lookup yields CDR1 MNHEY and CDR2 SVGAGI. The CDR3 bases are TGTGCCAGCAGTTTCAGACAGCTGGGGACCGGGGAGCTGTTTTTT. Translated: CASSFRQLGTGELFF.